This T cell receptor (beta chain) is drawn from a study of control samples from healthy donors and cancer patients. The CDR3 has 15 residues. Per germline, CDR1 MGHRA and CDR2 YSYEKL. Deletions cut 0 bases from V and 6 bases from J, with 14 bases between. Assay: immunoSEQ multiplex PCR; the TCRdb copy retains only in-frame clones and omits some. The table has about 43,000 clones, about 94% seen once. The receptor was derived from a man in his sixties in good health. V and J are TRBV4-1 and TRBJ1-2, with D perhaps TRBD1 (5 bases). Source material: blood. This CDR3 is CASSQEGVGVDGYTF. CDR3 nucleotides: TGCGCCAGCAGCCAAGAGGGGGTTGGAGTGGATGGCTACACCTTC.